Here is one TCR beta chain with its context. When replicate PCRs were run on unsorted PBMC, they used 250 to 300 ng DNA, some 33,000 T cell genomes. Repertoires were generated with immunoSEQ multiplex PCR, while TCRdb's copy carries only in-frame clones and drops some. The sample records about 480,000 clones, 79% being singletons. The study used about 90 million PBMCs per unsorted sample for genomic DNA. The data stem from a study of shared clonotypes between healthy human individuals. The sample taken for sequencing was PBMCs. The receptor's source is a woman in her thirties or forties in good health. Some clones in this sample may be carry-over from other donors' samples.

CDR3 sequence reads: CASSPPITGQGLGGYTF. The DNA of the CDR3 is TGTGCCAGCAGTCCACCCATCACCGGACAGGGACTAGGTGGCTACACCTTC. The genes are TRBV27 and TRBJ1-2; the match to TRBD1 covers 8 bases. The V gene's germline CDR1 is MNHEY and CDR2 SMNVEV (reference sequence). The CDR3 length is 17 residues. V trimming: 5 bases; J trimming: 7 bases; junction bases outside the gene matches: 18.